This entry features one T cell receptor (beta chain) sequence. The target of this receptor is not known. The input lacks base qualities; no much larger clone sits a single base away. Taken from the germline V gene (reference sequence), the CDR1 and CDR2 loops are LGHDT and YNNKEL. The CDR3 measures 14 amino acids from cysteine to phenylalanine. Just CDR3 DNA is preserved here, 42 bases in frame from base 1. V and J lose 5 bases and 0 bases, and a span of 7 bases separates them. The data were obtained in a study of blood T cell repertoires in COVID-19 (dated by TCRdb to 2018 to 2021). Looking at the study overall: Samples covering the acute and convalescent phases of COVID-19 were provided by collaborators in the United States, Italy and Spain. The material from the prospective study consisted of cDNA or gDNA derived from T cells, B-cell-depleted T cells, or PBMCs. Subjects who had been exposed to COVID-19, were actively infected with it, or had recovered from it provided the deeply sampled blood TCRbeta repertoires that made up the dataset. The repertoires were made available in a free public database intended to serve as a resource for research on the immune response to SARS-CoV-2. The samples were drawn from the first 160 participants of the ongoing ImmuneRACE study and from more than 1,000 subjects provided by 6 global collaborators. The sample metadata nearly always contained a de-identified subject ID, COVID-19 status, age in years and sex. Where available, HLA class I and class II types were obtained from metadata supplied by the sample provider rather than from assay-based typing. Results the study describes overall, beyond this receptor: The amount of clinical and demographic metadata varied by source and participant and was provided uncurated.

Whole blood was collected in K2EDTA tubes by collaborating institutions according to the institutions' own protocols. For TCRbeta analysis, collaborator samples were shipped as frozen whole blood, as isolated PBMCs, or as DNA extracted from either sample type. TCRbeta CDR3 regions were amplified from genomic DNA by means of the immunoSEQ Assay, a bias-controlled multiplex PCR. In the source study's methods: Within the assay, amplification of reference gene primers was used to estimate how many nucleated cells each sample contained. To quantify the absolute abundance of each unique TCRbeta CDR3 rearrangement, sequence reads were collapsed and filtered. For each sample, productive Simpson clonality was calculated as the square root of Simpson's diversity index across productive rearrangements. TCRdb holds this immuneACCESS table with in-frame rearrangements only. Some clones are missing; in checked studies, unresolved V genes explain under half, and the rest has no known cause. Clone size and V and J calls were adopted from that table, with D and trimming inferred from the DNA. The sample table shows about 160,000 clones, and 70% to 90% are seen once. Around 9.9% of the sample lies in the top ten.

The sample taken for sequencing was peripheral blood. The rearranged segments are TRBV3-1 (or the pseudogene TRBV3-2) and TRBJ2-2; the D segment cannot be called with confidence. The clonotype originates from a human donor in a cohort sampled during active COVID-19. The CDR3: CASSGTANTGELFF. At the DNA level, the sequence is TGTGCCAGCAGCGGTACTGCGAACACCGGGGAGCTGTTTTTT.